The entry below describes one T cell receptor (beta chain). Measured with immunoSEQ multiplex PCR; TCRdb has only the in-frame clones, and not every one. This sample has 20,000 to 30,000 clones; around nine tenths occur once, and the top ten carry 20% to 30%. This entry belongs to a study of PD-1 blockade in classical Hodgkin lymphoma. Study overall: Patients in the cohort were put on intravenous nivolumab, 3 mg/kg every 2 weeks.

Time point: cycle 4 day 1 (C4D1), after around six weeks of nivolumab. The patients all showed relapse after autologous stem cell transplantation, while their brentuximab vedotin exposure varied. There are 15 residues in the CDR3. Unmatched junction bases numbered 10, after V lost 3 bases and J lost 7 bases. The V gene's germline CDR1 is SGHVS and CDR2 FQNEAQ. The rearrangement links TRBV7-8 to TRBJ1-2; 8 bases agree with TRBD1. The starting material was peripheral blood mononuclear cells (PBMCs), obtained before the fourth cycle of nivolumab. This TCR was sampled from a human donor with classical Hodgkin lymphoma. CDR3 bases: TGTGCCAGCAGCTTTCTGAGGACAGGGTTGGGTGGCTACACCTTC. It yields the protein CASSFLRTGLGGYTF.